Listed below are T cell receptor beta chains from one sample, sequenced in a study of blood T cell repertoires in COVID-19. Clones were read by immunoSEQ multiplex PCR, and TCRdb kept only the in-frame ones, dropping some. The sample holds approximately 81,000 clones, roughly 91% seen once. The material sequenced was peripheral blood. These receptor sequences come from a woman in her fifties or sixties in a cohort sampled during active COVID-19. Each CDR3 is given with its conserved first and last residue. Each record gives: J gene, V gene, clone size, D gene, CDR3 DNA, CDR3 protein. The D gene is left open where the match is weak. Where a row states a size, it is once, few, many or the class of an expanded clone; other rows omit it.

>TRBJ2-1|TRBV5-1|once|.
TGCGCCAGCAGCTTGGACAGTGGGACTCTCAATGAGCAGTTCTTC
CASSLDSGTLNEQFF
>TRBJ2-6|TRBV2|once|TRBD1
TGTGCCAGCAGCTCCGACAGGGGGAACTCTGGGGCCAACGTCCTGACTTTC
CASSSDRGNSGANVLTF
>TRBJ1-2|TRBV2|.|TRBD1
TGTGCCAGCCTTTTGAAGGGGGCGCCAGGCTACACCTTC
CASLLKGAPGYTF
>TRBJ2-1|TRBV14|.|TRBD2
TGTGCCAGCAGCCAAAAGGGGACTAGCGGGAGAGCCTACAATGAGCAGTTCTTC
CASSQKGTSGRAYNEQFF
>TRBJ1-6|TRBV28|.|.
TGTGCCAGCAGTTTACAGGCTTATAATTCACCCCTCCACTTT
CASSLQAYNSPLHF
>TRBJ2-1|TRBV10-3|.|TRBD1
TGTGCCATCATGTCGGACAGGGGTGGCAATGAGCAGTTCTTC
CAIMSDRGGNEQFF
>TRBJ2-4|TRBV3-1/TRBV3-2|.|.
TGTGCCAGCAGCCCCGGGGTTATAGCCAAAAACATTCAGTACTTC
CASSPGVIAKNIQYF
>TRBJ2-1|TRBV7-8|.|.
TGTGCCAGCAGCTTAGCGGCGGGAGTAGGGGGTGAGCAGTTCTTC
CASSLAAGVGGEQFF
>TRBJ1-1|TRBV2|.|TRBD1
TGTGCCAGCGAATCTGGGACAGGGTCCACTGAAGCTTTCTTT
CASESGTGSTEAFF
>TRBJ2-7|TRBV18|.|.
TGTGCCAGCTCAACAGGGCGATCCTCCTACGAGCAGTACTTC
CASSTGRSSYEQYF
>TRBJ2-3|TRBV4-1|.|.
TGCGCCAGCAGCCAAGGACAGGATTACACAGATACGCAGTATTTT
CASSQGQDYTDTQYF
>TRBJ2-5|TRBV19|once|TRBD1
TGTGCCAGTATGGGACAGGGGGCGGGAGAGACCCAGTACTTC
CASMGQGAGETQYF
>TRBJ1-5|TRBV2|.|.
TGTGCCAGCAGTGAACGTCAGGGCAATCAGCCCCAGCATTTT
CASSERQGNQPQHF
>TRBJ2-2|TRBV5-1|.|TRBD1
TGCGCCAGCAGGACGGGACAGGGGGCAGGGGAGCTGTTTTTT
CASRTGQGAGELFF
>TRBJ1-4|TRBV5-1|.|.
TGCGCCAGCAGCTCACAGGTACAGGGAAATGAAAAACTGTTTTTT
CASSSQVQGNEKLFF
>TRBJ1-5|TRBV19|.|.
TGTGCCAGTAGTAGACAGGTATACAATCAGCCCCAGCATTTT
CASSRQVYNQPQHF
>TRBJ2-1|TRBV27|.|TRBD2
TGTGCCAGCACAAGCGGGAGCCATGAGCAGTTCTTC
CASTSGSHEQFF